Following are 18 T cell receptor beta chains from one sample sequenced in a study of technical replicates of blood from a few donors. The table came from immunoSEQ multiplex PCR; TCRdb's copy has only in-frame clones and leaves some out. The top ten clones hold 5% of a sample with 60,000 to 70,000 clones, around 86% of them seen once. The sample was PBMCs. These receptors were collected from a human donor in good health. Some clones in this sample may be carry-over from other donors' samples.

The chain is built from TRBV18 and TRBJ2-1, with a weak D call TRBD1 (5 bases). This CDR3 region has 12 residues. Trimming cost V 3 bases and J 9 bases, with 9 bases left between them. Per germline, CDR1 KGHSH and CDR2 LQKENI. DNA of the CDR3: TGTGCCAGCTCACCTCCTCAGGGTGAGCAGTTCTTC. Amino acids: CASSPPQGEQFF. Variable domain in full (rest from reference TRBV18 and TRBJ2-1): NAGVMQNPRHLVRRRGQEARLRCSPMKGHSHVYWYRQLPEEGLKFMVYLQKENIIDESGMPKERFSAEFPKEGPSILRIQQVVRGDSAAYFCASSPPQGEQFFGPGTRLTVL.

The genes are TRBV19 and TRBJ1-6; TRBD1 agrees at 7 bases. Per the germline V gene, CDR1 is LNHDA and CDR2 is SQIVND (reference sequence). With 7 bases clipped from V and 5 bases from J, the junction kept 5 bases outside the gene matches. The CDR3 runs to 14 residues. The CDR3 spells CASTQTGDNSPLHF. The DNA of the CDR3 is TGTGCCAGTACCCAAACAGGGGATAATTCACCCCTCCACTTT.

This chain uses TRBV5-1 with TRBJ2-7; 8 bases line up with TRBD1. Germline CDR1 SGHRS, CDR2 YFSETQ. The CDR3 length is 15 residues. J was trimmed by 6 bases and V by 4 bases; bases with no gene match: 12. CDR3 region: CASSSSTGAYAEQYF. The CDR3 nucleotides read TGCGCCAGCAGCAGTTCGACAGGGGCATACGCCGAGCAGTACTTC.

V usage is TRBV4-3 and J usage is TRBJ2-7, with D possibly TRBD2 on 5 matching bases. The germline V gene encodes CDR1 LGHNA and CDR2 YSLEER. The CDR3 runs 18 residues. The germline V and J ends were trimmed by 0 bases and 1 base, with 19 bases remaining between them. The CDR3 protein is CASSQDPGRGRGSYEQYF. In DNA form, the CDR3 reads TGCGCCAGCAGCCAAGACCCCGGTCGTGGGAGAGGGTCCTACGAGCAGTACTTC.

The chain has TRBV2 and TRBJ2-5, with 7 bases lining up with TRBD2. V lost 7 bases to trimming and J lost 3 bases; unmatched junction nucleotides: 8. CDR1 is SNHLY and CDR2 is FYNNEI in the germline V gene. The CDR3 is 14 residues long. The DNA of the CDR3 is TGTGCCAGCAAGAGATGGGACTATAAAGAGACCCAGTACTTC. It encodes CASKRWDYKETQYF. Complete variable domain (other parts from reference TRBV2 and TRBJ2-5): EPEVTQTPSHQVTQMGQEVILRCVPISNHLYFYWYRQILGQKVEFLVSFYNNEISEKSEIFDDQFSVERPDGSNFTLKIRSTKLEDSAMYFCASKRWDYKETQYFGPGTRLLVL.

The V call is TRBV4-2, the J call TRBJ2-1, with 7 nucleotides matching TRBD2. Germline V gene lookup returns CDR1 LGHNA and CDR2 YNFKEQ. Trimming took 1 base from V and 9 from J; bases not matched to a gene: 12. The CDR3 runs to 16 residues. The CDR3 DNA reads TGTGCCAGCAGCCAAGCGTCAGGAGCGGGATATGGTGAGCAGTTCTTC. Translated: CASSQASGAGYGEQFF.

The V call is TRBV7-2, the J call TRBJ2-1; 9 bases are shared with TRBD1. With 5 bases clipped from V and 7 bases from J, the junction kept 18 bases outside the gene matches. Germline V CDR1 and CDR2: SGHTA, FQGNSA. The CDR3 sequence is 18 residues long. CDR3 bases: TGTGCCAGCAGCCCTTTAAAGGCCTCGGGACAGGGAGGAAATGAGCAGTTCTTC. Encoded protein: CASSPLKASGQGGNEQFF.

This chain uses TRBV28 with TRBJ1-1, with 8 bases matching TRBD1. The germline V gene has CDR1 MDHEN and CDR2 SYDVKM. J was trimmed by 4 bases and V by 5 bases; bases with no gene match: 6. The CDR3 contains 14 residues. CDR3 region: CASSRQGLGTEAFF. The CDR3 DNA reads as TGTGCCAGCAGTCGACAGGGGTTAGGCACTGAAGCTTTCTTT.

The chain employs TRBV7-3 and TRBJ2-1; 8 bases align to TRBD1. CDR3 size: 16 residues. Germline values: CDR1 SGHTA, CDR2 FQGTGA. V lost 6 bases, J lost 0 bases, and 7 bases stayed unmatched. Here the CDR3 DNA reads TGTGCCAGCAGTCTTGGACAGGGAAGCTCCTACAATGAGCAGTTCTTC. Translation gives CASSLGQGSSYNEQFF. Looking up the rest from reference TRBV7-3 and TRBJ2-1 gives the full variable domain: GAGVSQTPSNKVTEKGKYVELRCDPISGHTALYWYRQSLGQGPEFLIYFQGTGAADDSGLPNDRFFAVRPEGSVSTLKIQRTERGDSAVYLCASSLGQGSSYNEQFFGPGTRLTVL.

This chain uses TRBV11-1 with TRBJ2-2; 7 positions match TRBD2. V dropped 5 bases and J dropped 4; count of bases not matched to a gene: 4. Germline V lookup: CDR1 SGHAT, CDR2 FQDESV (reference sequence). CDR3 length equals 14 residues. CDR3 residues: CASSPRLATGELFF. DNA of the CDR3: TGTGCCAGCAGCCCTCGACTAGCCACCGGGGAGCTGTTTTTT.

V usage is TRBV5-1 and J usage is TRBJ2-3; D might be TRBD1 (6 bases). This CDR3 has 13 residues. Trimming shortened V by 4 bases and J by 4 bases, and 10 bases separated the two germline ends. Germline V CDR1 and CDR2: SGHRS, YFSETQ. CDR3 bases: TGCGCCAGCAGCACAAACAGGGCAGATACGCAGTATTTT. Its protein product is CASSTNRADTQYF.

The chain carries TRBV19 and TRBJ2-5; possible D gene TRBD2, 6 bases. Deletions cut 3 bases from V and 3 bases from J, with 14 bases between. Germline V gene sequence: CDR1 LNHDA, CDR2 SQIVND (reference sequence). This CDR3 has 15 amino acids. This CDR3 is CASSMGVAGKETQYF. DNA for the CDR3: TGTGCCAGTAGTATGGGAGTTGCGGGGAAAGAGACCCAGTACTTC.

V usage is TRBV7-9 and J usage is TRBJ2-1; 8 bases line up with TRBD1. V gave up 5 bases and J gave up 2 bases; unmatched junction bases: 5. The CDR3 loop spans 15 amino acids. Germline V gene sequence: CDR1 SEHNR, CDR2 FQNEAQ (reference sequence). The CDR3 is CASSQQGVPYNEQFF. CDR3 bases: TGTGCCAGCAGCCAACAGGGGGTGCCCTACAATGAGCAGTTCTTC.

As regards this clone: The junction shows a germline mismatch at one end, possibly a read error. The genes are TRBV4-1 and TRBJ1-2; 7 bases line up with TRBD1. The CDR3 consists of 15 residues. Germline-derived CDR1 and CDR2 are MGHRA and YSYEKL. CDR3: CASSQDSGQWPLRAF. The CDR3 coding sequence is TGCGCCAGCAGCCAAGATTCGGGACAGTGGCCTCTGAGGGCCTTC.

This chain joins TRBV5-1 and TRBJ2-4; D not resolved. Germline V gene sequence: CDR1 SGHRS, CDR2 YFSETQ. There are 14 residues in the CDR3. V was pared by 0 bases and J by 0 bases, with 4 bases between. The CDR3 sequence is CASSLDLAKNIQYF. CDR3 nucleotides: TGCGCCAGCAGCTTGGATCTAGCCAAAAACATTCAGTACTTC.

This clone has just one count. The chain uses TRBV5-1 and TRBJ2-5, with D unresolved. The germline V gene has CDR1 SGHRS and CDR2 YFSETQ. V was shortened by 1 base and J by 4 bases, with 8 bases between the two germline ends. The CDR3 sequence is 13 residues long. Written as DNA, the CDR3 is TGCGCCAGCAGCTTGCTACCCGTAGAGACCCAGTACTTC. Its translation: CASSLLPVETQYF.

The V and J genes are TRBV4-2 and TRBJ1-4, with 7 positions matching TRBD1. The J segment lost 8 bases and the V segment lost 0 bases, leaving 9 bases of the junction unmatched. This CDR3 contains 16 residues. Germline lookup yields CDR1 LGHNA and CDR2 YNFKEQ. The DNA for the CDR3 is TGTGCCAGCAGCCAAGATGCACAGGGGCGTAGGGAAAAACTGTTTTTT. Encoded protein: CASSQDAQGRREKLFF.

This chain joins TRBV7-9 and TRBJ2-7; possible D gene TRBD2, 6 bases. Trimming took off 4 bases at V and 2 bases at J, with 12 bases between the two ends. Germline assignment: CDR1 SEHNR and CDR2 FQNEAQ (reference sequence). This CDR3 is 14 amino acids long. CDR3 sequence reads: CASSSAGGPYEQYF. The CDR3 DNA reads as TGTGCCAGCAGCTCGGCCGGGGGACCCTACGAGCAGTACTTC.